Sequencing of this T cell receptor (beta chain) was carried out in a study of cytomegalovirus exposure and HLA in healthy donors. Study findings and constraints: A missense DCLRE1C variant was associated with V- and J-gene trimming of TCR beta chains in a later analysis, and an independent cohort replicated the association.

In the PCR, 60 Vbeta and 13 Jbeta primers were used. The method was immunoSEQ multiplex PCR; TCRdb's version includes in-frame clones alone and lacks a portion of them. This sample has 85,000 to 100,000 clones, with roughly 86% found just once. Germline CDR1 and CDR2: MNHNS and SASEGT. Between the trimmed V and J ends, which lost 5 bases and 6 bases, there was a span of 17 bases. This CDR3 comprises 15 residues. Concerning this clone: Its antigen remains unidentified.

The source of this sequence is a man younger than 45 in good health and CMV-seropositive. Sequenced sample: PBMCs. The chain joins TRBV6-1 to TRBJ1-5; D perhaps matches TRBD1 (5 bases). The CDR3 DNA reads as TGTGCCAGCAGTCTCCGGGGAGGGGCTAGTCAGCCCCAGCATTTT. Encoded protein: CASSLRGGASQPQHF.